These 24 T cell receptor beta chains originate from one sample sequenced in a study of CD8 T cells in Susac syndrome. After extraction with the RNeasy kit, roughly 0.5 to 1 ug of the RNA was reverse transcribed using random hexamers. MiXCR, run by TCRdb on the immunoSEQ multiplex PCR reads, gives a single entry per CDR3 protein. The data contain about 64,000 distinct CDR3 sequences, over 85% of them singletons. Sequencing was performed on CD8+ T cells from PBMCs. The receptors come from a human donor with multiple sclerosis.

The chain is built from TRBV29-1 and TRBJ1-2, with D possibly matching TRBD1 (6 bases). The CDR3 consists of 13 residues. Germline CDR1 and CDR2: SQVTM and ANQGSEA. V dropped 4 bases and J dropped 2 bases, with 11 bases sitting between them. The DNA for the CDR3 is TGCAGCGTTGTCCCCCAGGGGAACTATGGCTACACCTTC. Translating it yields CSVVPQGNYGYTF.

This rearrangement joins TRBV13 to TRBJ2-3; 9 bases agree with TRBD2. The CDR3 length is 14 residues. CDR1 is PRHDT, CDR2 FYEKMQ, per germline (reference sequence). V shed 1 base, J shed 5 bases, and the junction held 1 base outside the gene matches. CDR3 loop: CASSLELAGDTQYF. In DNA form, the CDR3 reads TGTGCCAGCAGCTTAGAACTAGCGGGAGATACGCAGTATTTT.

J is TRBJ2-7 and V is TRBV20-1; no firm D call. Germline loops: CDR1 DFQATT, CDR2 SNEGSKA (reference sequence). The CDR3 is 15 amino acids. V gave up 0 bases and J gave up 3 bases, with 15 bases separating them. In nucleotides, the CDR3 is TGCAGTGCTAGAGACGGAACAGCATCACTCTACGAGCAGTACTTC. Encoded protein: CSARDGTASLYEQYF.

The chain carries TRBV4-2 and TRBJ2-7, with TRBD2 matching over 11 bases. Losses at the gene ends were 1 base for V and 4 bases for J; bases not matched to a gene: 6. This CDR3 spans 16 amino acids. CDR1 LGHNA and CDR2 YNFKEQ come from the germline V gene. The CDR3 loop reads CASSQAVAGGPYEQYF. CDR3 coding DNA: TGTGCCAGCAGCCAAGCCGTAGCGGGAGGGCCGTACGAGCAGTACTTC.

V usage is TRBV5-4 and J usage is TRBJ1-5; D gene unclear. The CDR3 is made up of 13 amino acids. V lost 0 bases, J lost 6 bases, and 7 bases lay in between. In germline, CDR1 is SGHNT, CDR2 YYREEE (reference sequence). The CDR3 loop is CASSLDEGQPQHF. DNA for the CDR3: TGTGCCAGCAGCTTGGACGAGGGTCAGCCCCAGCATTTT.

V is TRBV29-1 and J is TRBJ2-1; D unresolved. Deletions cut 4 bases from V and 3 bases from J, with 10 bases between. Germline CDR1 reads SQVTM; CDR2 reads ANQGSEA. The CDR3 sequence is 13 residues long. CDR3 nucleotide sequence: TGCAGCGTTGGACACTCGAACTACAATGAGCAGTTCTTC. This sequence encodes CSVGHSNYNEQFF.

The chain joins TRBV4-1 to TRBJ2-1; possible D gene TRBD2, 6 bases. V lost 0 bases, J lost 4 bases, and 13 bases lay in between. The CDR3 totals 16 residues. In germline, CDR1 is MGHRA, CDR2 YSYEKL. The CDR3 loop is CASSQEPAGQYNEQFF. In DNA form, the CDR3 reads TGCGCCAGCAGCCAAGAACCGGCGGGGCAGTACAATGAGCAGTTCTTC.

This rearrangement joins TRBV16 to TRBJ1-1; D is ambiguous. This CDR3 contains 13 residues. Deletions cut 0 bases from V and 0 bases from J, with 2 bases between. Germline assignment: CDR1 KGHSY and CDR2 FQNENV. CDR3 DNA: TGTGCCAGCAGCCAATCTCTGAACACTGAAGCTTTCTTT. Translated: CASSQSLNTEAFF. The whole variable domain, filled in from reference TRBV16 and TRBJ1-1, reads GEEVAQTPKHLVRGEGQKAKLYCAPIKGHSYVFWYQQVLKNEFKFLISFQNENVFDETGMPKERFSAKCLPNSPCSLEIQATKLEDSAVYFCASSQSLNTEAFFGQGTRLTVV.

V usage is TRBV6-2 or TRBV6-3 and J usage is TRBJ2-7; D gene uncertain. The CDR3 has 12 residues. Germline values: CDR1 MNHEY, CDR2 SVGEGT. The V end was cut by 8 bases, the J end by 2 bases, with 10 bases between. The CDR3 spells CASAVLTYEQYF. CDR3 nucleotide sequence: TGTGCCAGCGCGGTGTTAACCTACGAGCAGTACTTC.

V gene TRBV12-3 or TRBV12-4 combines with J gene TRBJ1-2; D remains unclear. There are 14 residues in the CDR3. Trimming pared 3 bases from V and 0 bases from J, leaving 8 bases between. The CDR3 loop reads CASSFGRTNYGYTF. In nucleotides, the CDR3 is TGTGCCAGCAGTTTCGGGCGGACTAACTATGGCTACACCTTC.

The gene calls are TRBV6-4 and TRBJ2-3; TRBD2 aligns across 8 bases. The CDR3 covers 14 residues. Germline V gives CDR1 MRHNA, CDR2 SNTAGT. With V trimmed by 5 bases and J by 0 bases, 1 base remained unmatched. The CDR3 bases are TGTGCCAGCAGTCAGCGGGGGAGCACAGATACGCAGTATTTT. Protein sequence: CASSQRGSTDTQYF.

The chain has TRBV12-3 or TRBV12-4 and TRBJ2-7, with unresolved D. The CDR3 runs to 14 residues. Between the trimmed V and J ends, which lost 3 bases and 0 bases, there was a span of 9 bases. In nucleotides, the CDR3 is TGTGCCAGCAGTTTTACTGGTAGCTCCTACGAGCAGTACTTC. Its translation is CASSFTGSSYEQYF.

This chain connects TRBV29-1 to TRBJ2-3; a possible D gene is TRBD2 (6 bases). V lost 3 bases and J 3 bases, leaving 16 bases between the germline ends. Germline V gene lookup returns CDR1 SQVTM and CDR2 ANQGSEA. This CDR3 is 15 amino acids long. CDR3 region: CSVEEGLGGTDTQYF. The CDR3 coding sequence is TGCAGCGTTGAGGAGGGTCTGGGGGGAACAGATACGCAGTATTTT.

The V call is TRBV4-1, the J call TRBJ2-5; 9 positions match TRBD1. This CDR3 spans 16 amino acids. After removal of 1 base from V and 5 bases from J, the junction contained 8 bases not matched to a gene. Germline values: CDR1 MGHRA, CDR2 YSYEKL. CDR3 residues: CASSQAGQGYGETQYF. The CDR3 DNA sequence: TGCGCCAGCAGCCAAGCGGGACAGGGCTATGGGGAGACCCAGTACTTC.

The chain combines TRBV20-1 with TRBJ2-7; no clear D. V was trimmed by 3 bases and J by 1 base, leaving 13 bases between them. Germline V gives CDR1 DFQATT, CDR2 SNEGSKA (reference sequence). CDR3 size: 14 residues. The CDR3 DNA sequence: TGCAGTGCTAGGCTATTCGGGTCATCCTACGAGCAGTACTTC. Encoded protein: CSARLFGSSYEQYF.

The J gene is TRBJ1-5, the V gene TRBV4-3, with unresolved D. CDR3 size: 13 residues. Per germline, CDR1 LGHNA and CDR2 YSLEER. V shed 0 bases and J shed 10 bases, with 10 bases lying between them. CDR3 DNA sequence: TGCGCCAGCAGCCAAGACCCCGCGAACCCCCAGCATTTT. Protein product: CASSQDPANPQHF.

The gene calls are TRBV9 and TRBJ2-7; the match to TRBD1 covers 9 bases. CDR3 size: 14 residues. CDR1 and CDR2 (germline): SGDLS, YYNGEE. Trimming removed 2 bases from V and 4 bases from J; junction bases left unmatched: 4. CDR3 sequence (DNA): TGTGCCAGCAGCGTCGGAGACAGGGGGTACGAGCAGTACTTC. Its protein product is CASSVGDRGYEQYF.

The chain uses TRBV6-5 and TRBJ2-1; D unresolved. V lost 2 bases and J 9 bases, leaving 14 bases between the germline ends. The CDR3 is 14 residues long. Germline V lookup: CDR1 MNHEY, CDR2 SVGAGI. The DNA of the CDR3 is TGTGCCAGCAGTTACGGCCCCGCGTACCCTGAGCAGTTCTTC. Protein product: CASSYGPAYPEQFF.

The V and J genes are TRBV9 and TRBJ1-2; D possibly corresponds to TRBD1 (5 bases). Germline assignment: CDR1 SGDLS and CDR2 YYNGEE. CDR3 length: 13 residues. The V gene lost 3 bases and the J gene lost 7 bases, with 13 bases spanning the gap. The chain's CDR3 is CASSAPPGSGYTF. The DNA for the CDR3 is TGTGCCAGCAGCGCTCCCCCAGGGTCTGGCTACACCTTC.

The count of this clonotype is one. The chain uses TRBV4-1 and TRBJ2-4; D gene ambiguous. V shed 0 bases and J shed 7 bases, with 16 bases lying between them. Per germline, CDR1 MGHRA and CDR2 YSYEKL. This CDR3 contains 16 residues. CDR3 coding DNA: TGCGCCAGCAGCCAAGACGAATTCATAGTCGGGAACATTCAGTACTTC. Translated: CASSQDEFIVGNIQYF.

The V and J genes are TRBV20-1 and TRBJ1-6; 7 bases fit TRBD1. Germline trimming cut 5 bases from V and 6 bases from J; bases unmatched to any gene: 4. CDR1 is DFQATT, CDR2 SNEGSKA, per germline (reference sequence). The CDR3 is 13 amino acids. CDR3 sequence (DNA): TGCAGTGCTCCCGGGACAGCTAATTCACCCCTCCACTTT. Translated: CSAPGTANSPLHF.

The chain recombines TRBV7-9 with TRBJ2-7, with 9 positions matching TRBD1. This CDR3 has 14 amino acids. Per the germline V gene, CDR1 is SEHNR and CDR2 is FQNEAQ (reference sequence). The V segment lost 4 bases and the J segment 3 bases; nucleotides outside the gene matches: 4. The CDR3 here is CASSSGQGLYEQYF. For the CDR3, the DNA is TGTGCCAGCAGCTCGGGACAGGGACTCTACGAGCAGTACTTC.

The chain carries TRBV13 and TRBJ2-1; 7 bases are shared with TRBD2. The germline V gene encodes CDR1 PRHDT and CDR2 FYEKMQ (reference sequence). This CDR3 has 13 amino acids. V lost 4 bases, J lost 5 bases, and 2 bases stayed unmatched. CDR3 DNA sequence: TGTGCCAGCAGCTACGGGACTAACAATGAGCAGTTCTTC. The encoded protein is CASSYGTNNEQFF.

V usage is TRBV24-1 and J usage is TRBJ2-1, with TRBD1 matching over 8 bases. Trimming cost V 1 base and J 9 bases; bases outside gene matches: 10. Germline CDR1 and CDR2: KGHDR and SFDVKD. The CDR3 runs to 16 residues. CDR3: CATSDFLQGAGLEQFF. CDR3 coding DNA: TGTGCCACCAGTGATTTTTTGCAGGGGGCTGGCCTTGAGCAGTTCTTC.